A single sample gave rise to the 22 T cell receptor beta chains below, sequenced in a study of shared clonotypes between healthy human individuals. TCRdb keeps only in-frame clones here, not all; method: immunoSEQ multiplex PCR. The sample lists millions of clones; roughly 94% were seen once. Sequencing was carried out using naive CD4+ T cells sorted from blood. The subset here: CD45RA+ positively selected. These receptors were obtained from a man younger than 35 in good health.

The genes are TRBV12-5 and TRBJ1-2, with 11 bases aligning to TRBD1. This CDR3 spans 17 amino acids. The V and J ends lost 1 base and 3 bases, in that order; junction bases with no gene match: 7. Germline V gene lookup returns CDR1 LGHNT and CDR2 FRNRAP. The CDR3: CASGLGPRTGGHYGYTF. For the CDR3, the DNA is TGTGCTAGTGGTTTGGGGCCCCGGACAGGGGGCCACTATGGCTACACCTTC.

This sequence joins TRBV7-3 and TRBJ2-5; TRBD1 agrees at 8 bases. The CDR3 runs to 14 residues. The J segment lost 0 bases and the V segment lost 7 bases, leaving 4 bases of the junction unmatched. Germline CDR1 and CDR2: SGHTA and FQGTGA. The CDR3 protein is CASTTGEYQETQYF. The CDR3 DNA sequence: TGTGCCAGCACGACAGGGGAGTACCAAGAGACCCAGTACTTC. Full variable domain (missing parts from reference TRBV7-3 and TRBJ2-5): GAGVSQTPSNKVTEKGKYVELRCDPISGHTALYWYRQSLGQGPEFLIYFQGTGAADDSGLPNDRFFAVRPEGSVSTLKIQRTERGDSAVYLCASTTGEYQETQYFGPGTRLLVL.

The V gene is TRBV4-3, the J gene TRBJ1-2; D perhaps matches TRBD1 (5 bases). V was clipped by 0 bases and J by 5 bases, with 10 bases between them. CDR3 size: 14 residues. Germline V lookup: CDR1 LGHNA, CDR2 YSLEER. This chain's CDR3 is CASSQDGSGYGYTF. As DNA, the CDR3 is TGCGCCAGCAGCCAAGATGGGTCAGGGTATGGCTACACCTTC.

This rearrangement joins TRBV19 to TRBJ2-1; D not certain. The CDR3 has 14 amino acids. Germline lookup yields CDR1 LNHDA and CDR2 SQIVND (reference sequence). V was trimmed by 4 bases and J by 4 bases, leaving 11 bases between them. CDR3 nucleotides: TGTGCCAGTAGTAGGCGACTCGATTACAATGAGCAGTTCTTC. It specifies CASSRRLDYNEQFF.

The chain couples TRBV6-1 to TRBJ1-1; a weak D match, TRBD1 (6 bases). Germline V gene data show CDR1 as MNHNS and CDR2 as SASEGT. The V gene lost 5 bases and the J gene lost 4 bases, with 14 bases spanning the gap. This CDR3 has 14 amino acids. In DNA, the CDR3 is TGTGCCAGCAGTCCCGATTGGGGGGCCACTGAAGCTTTCTTT. Its protein product is CASSPDWGATEAFF.

This chain connects TRBV28 to TRBJ2-5; TRBD2 might be the D (7 bases). The CDR3 consists of 12 residues. Per the germline V gene, CDR1 is MDHEN and CDR2 is SYDVKM. Trimming removed 8 bases at V and 5 bases at J, with 12 bases between. The DNA of the CDR3 is TGTGCCAGCGGGGGGGCCTTCGAGACCCAGTACTTC. Translation gives CASGGAFETQYF.

This chain connects TRBV2 to TRBJ2-7, with D possibly being TRBD1 (6 bases). V lost 6 bases to trimming and J lost 0 bases, with 15 bases between them. The CDR3 covers 15 residues. CDR1 and CDR2 (germline): SNHLY, FYNNEI. This chain's CDR3 is CASSSDRLSSYEQYF. CDR3 nucleotides: TGTGCCAGCAGCTCAGACAGGCTCAGCTCCTACGAGCAGTACTTC. Complete variable domain (other parts from reference TRBV2 and TRBJ2-7): EPEVTQTPSHQVTQMGQEVILRCVPISNHLYFYWYRQILGQKVEFLVSFYNNEISEKSEIFDDQFSVERPDGSNFTLKIRSTKLEDSAMYFCASSSDRLSSYEQYFGPGTRLTVT.

This rearrangement joins TRBV28 to TRBJ2-2, with 8 positions matching TRBD1. Germline CDR1 and CDR2: MDHEN and SYDVKM. The CDR3 length is 13 residues. With V trimmed by 7 bases and J by 5 bases, 3 bases remained unmatched. CDR3 coding DNA: TGTGCCAGCATGACAGGGGTAACCGGGGAGCTGTTTTTT. This translates into CASMTGVTGELFF.

The chain employs TRBV5-1 and TRBJ2-2, with D unresolved. Germline V gives CDR1 SGHRS, CDR2 YFSETQ. This CDR3 contains 15 residues. Deletions cut 3 bases from V and 7 bases from J, with 16 bases between. The CDR3 nucleotides are TGCGCCAGCAGCTCTCGGACGGCCTCGGGCGGGGAGCTGTTTTTT. Its protein product is CASSSRTASGGELFF.

This rearrangement joins TRBV6-5 to TRBJ2-3; 8 bases fit TRBD2. V dropped 5 bases and J dropped 5; count of bases not matched to a gene: 9. Germline assignment: CDR1 MNHEY and CDR2 SVGAGI. The CDR3 sequence is 15 residues long. This chain's CDR3 is CASSRAGVVGDTQYF. Here the CDR3 DNA reads TGTGCCAGCAGTCGAGCGGGAGTGGTGGGAGATACGCAGTATTTT.

The chain couples TRBV7-2 to TRBJ2-1, with 7 positions matching TRBD2. The J segment lost 4 bases and the V segment lost 5 bases, leaving 11 bases of the junction unmatched. Germline CDR1 is SGHTA and CDR2 is FQGNSA. The CDR3 covers 16 residues. The CDR3 nucleotides are TGTGCCAGCAGCCCTTTTGCGGGGAGGGTATACAATGAGCAGTTCTTC. This sequence encodes CASSPFAGRVYNEQFF.

Turning to this clone: Different DNA sequences within this sample yield the same CDR3. This chain uses TRBV5-1 with TRBJ2-5; 7 bases line up with TRBD1. The CDR3 loop spans 14 amino acids. Germline CDR1 is SGHRS and CDR2 is YFSETQ. The V gene end was trimmed by 0 bases and the J gene end by 5 bases; junction bases not matched to a gene: 4. In DNA form, the CDR3 reads TGCGCCAGCAGCTTGGGAGGGGGCCGGGAGACCCAGTACTTC. Translation: CASSLGGGRETQYF.

The chain recombines TRBV6-5 with TRBJ2-7; D is perhaps TRBD1 or TRBD2 (6 bases each). Germline-derived CDR1 and CDR2 are MNHEY and SVGAGI. Trimming cost V 7 bases and J 6 bases, with 19 bases left between them. The length of the CDR3 is 14 residues. The CDR3 DNA sequence: TGTGCCAGCACTGATACGAGGGGGGACCTCGAGCAGTACTTC. Its protein product is CASTDTRGDLEQYF.

This chain uses TRBV5-6 with TRBJ2-5, with D unclear. CDR1 is SGHDT and CDR2 is YYEEEE in the germline V gene. The V and J ends lost 4 bases and 5 bases respectively, with 9 bases between them. This CDR3 comprises 12 residues. The CDR3 DNA reads TGTGCCAGCAGCCGAGCGAAGGAGACCCAGTACTTC. This sequence encodes CASSRAKETQYF.

The chain links TRBV10-3 to TRBJ1-2, with 7 nucleotides matching TRBD1. CDR3 length: 12 amino acids. The junction had 1 base not matched to a gene; V was cut back by 3 bases and J by 6 bases. The germline V gene encodes CDR1 ENHRY and CDR2 SYGVKD. The CDR3 sequence: CAISDTGDGYTF. The CDR3 bases are TGTGCCATCAGTGATACAGGGGATGGCTACACCTTC.

The CDR3 spells CASSSPLGEQYF. The CDR3, as DNA: TGTGCCAGCAGCTCCCCCTTGGGCGAGCAGTACTTC. The chain joins TRBV7-9 to TRBJ2-7; no firm D call. There are 12 residues in the CDR3. Germline lookup yields CDR1 SEHNR and CDR2 FQNEAQ (reference sequence). V was pared by 4 bases and J by 6 bases, with 10 bases between.

J is TRBJ2-2 and V is TRBV10-1, with 11 positions matching TRBD2. Germline V gives CDR1 WNHNN, CDR2 SYGVQD (reference sequence). V was clipped by 6 bases and J by 6 bases; unmatched bases: 6. The CDR3 is made up of 15 amino acids. CDR3: CASSPSGRTPGELFF. CDR3 DNA sequence: TGCGCCAGCAGCCCTAGCGGGAGGACCCCCGGGGAGCTGTTTTTT.

The count of this clone is one. The identical CDR3 is also encoded by other nucleotide sequences in the sample. V gene TRBV18 combines with J gene TRBJ2-7, with TRBD2 as a possible D gene (6 bases). The V gene's germline CDR1 is KGHSH and CDR2 LQKENI. CDR3 length equals 14 residues. With 1 base removed from V and 2 bases from J, the gap between germline ends came to 9 bases. DNA of the CDR3: TGTGCCAGCTCACCACGGGACTCGACCTACGAGCAGTACTTC. It specifies CASSPRDSTYEQYF. Variable domain in full (rest from reference TRBV18 and TRBJ2-7): NAGVMQNPRHLVRRRGQEARLRCSPMKGHSHVYWYRQLPEEGLKFMVYLQKENIIDESGMPKERFSAEFPKEGPSILRIQQVVRGDSAAYFCASSPRDSTYEQYFGPGTRLTVT.

The genes are TRBV5-6 and TRBJ2-3, with D uncertain. CDR1 SGHDT and CDR2 YYEEEE come from the germline V gene. The CDR3 sequence is 15 residues long. Trimming shortened V by 3 bases and J by 4 bases, and 15 bases separated the two germline ends. The CDR3 bases are TGTGCCAGCAGCTCCTACTCGCTTGGTGCAGATACGCAGTATTTT. Translation gives CASSSYSLGADTQYF.

V is TRBV7-6 and J is TRBJ2-3; the match to TRBD1 covers 7 bases. Germline CDR1 SGHVS, CDR2 FNYEAQ. The CDR3 has 15 residues. V lost 5 bases, J lost 2 bases, and 7 bases stayed unmatched. The CDR3 DNA is TGTGCCAGCAGCCTACAGGGGTGGGCCACAGATACGCAGTATTTT. Residues: CASSLQGWATDTQYF.

V is TRBV7-9 and J is TRBJ2-7; D unresolved. V lost 5 bases, J lost 1 base, and 12 bases lay in between. The germline gives CDR1 SEHNR, CDR2 FQNEAQ (reference sequence). CDR3 length: 14 amino acids. The CDR3 loop reads CASSPSVDSYEQYF. CDR3 nucleotide sequence: TGTGCCAGCAGCCCGAGTGTGGATTCCTACGAGCAGTACTTC. Full variable domain (rest looked up from reference TRBV7-9 and TRBJ2-7): DTGVSQNPRHKITKRGQNVTFRCDPISEHNRLYWYRQTLGQGPEFLTYFQNEAQLEKSRLLSDRFSAERPKGSFSTLEIQRTEQGDSAMYLCASSPSVDSYEQYFGPGTRLTVT.

The rearrangement uses TRBV19 and TRBJ2-5; 7 bases fit TRBD1. The length of the CDR3 is 16 residues. V was clipped by 5 bases and J by 5 bases; unmatched bases: 14. Germline V gene lookup returns CDR1 LNHDA and CDR2 SQIVND (reference sequence). As DNA, the CDR3 is TGTGCCAGTAGTTCAGGGGGTGACTCTTATCGGGAGACCCAGTACTTC. This encodes CASSSGGDSYRETQYF.